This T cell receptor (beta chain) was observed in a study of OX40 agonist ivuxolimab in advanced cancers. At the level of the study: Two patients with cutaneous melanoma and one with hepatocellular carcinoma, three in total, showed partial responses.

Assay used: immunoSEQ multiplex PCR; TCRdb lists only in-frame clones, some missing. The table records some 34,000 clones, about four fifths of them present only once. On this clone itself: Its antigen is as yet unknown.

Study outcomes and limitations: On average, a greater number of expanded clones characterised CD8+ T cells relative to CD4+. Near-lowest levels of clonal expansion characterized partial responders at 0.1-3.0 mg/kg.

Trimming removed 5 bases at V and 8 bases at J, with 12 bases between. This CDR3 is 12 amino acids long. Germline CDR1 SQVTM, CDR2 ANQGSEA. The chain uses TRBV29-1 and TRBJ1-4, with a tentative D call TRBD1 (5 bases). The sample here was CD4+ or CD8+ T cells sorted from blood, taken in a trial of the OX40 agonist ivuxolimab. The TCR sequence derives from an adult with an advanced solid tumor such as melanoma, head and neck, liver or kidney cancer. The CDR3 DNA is TGCAGCGTTCGCCAGGGACGGGAAAAACTGTTTTTT. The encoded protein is CSVRQGREKLFF.